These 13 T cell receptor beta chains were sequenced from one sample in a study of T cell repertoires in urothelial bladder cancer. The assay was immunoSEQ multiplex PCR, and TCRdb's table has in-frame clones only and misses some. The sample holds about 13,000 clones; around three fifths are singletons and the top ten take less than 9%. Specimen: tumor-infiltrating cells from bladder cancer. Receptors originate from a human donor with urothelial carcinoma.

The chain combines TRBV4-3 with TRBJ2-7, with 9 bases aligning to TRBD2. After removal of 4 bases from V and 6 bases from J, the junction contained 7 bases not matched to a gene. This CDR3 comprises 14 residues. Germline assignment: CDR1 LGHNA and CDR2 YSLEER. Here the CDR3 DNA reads TGCGCCAGCAGCCCGGGACTAGCCCTCGGCGAGCAGTACTTC. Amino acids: CASSPGLALGEQYF.

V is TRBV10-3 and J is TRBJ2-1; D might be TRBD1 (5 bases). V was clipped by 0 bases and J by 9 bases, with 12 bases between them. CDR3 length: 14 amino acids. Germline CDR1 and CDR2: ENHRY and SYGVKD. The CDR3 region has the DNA TGTGCCATCAGTGAGTCGAATGTGGGGCTTGAGCAGTTCTTC. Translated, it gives CAISESNVGLEQFF.

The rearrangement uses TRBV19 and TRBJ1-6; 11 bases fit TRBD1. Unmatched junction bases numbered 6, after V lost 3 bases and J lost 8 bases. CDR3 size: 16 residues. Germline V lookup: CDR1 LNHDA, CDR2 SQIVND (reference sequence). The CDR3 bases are TGTGCCAGTAGTATCCCTCGGACAGGGGGCGATTCACCCCTCCACTTT. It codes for CASSIPRTGGDSPLHF.

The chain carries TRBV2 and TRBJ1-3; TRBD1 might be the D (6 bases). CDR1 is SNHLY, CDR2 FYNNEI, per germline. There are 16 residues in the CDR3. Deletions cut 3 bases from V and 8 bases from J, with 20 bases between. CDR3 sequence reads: CASSEQGHRASDTIYF. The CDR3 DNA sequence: TGTGCCAGCAGTGAGCAGGGACACAGGGCGTCGGACACCATATATTTT.

The CDR3 DNA reads as TGCGCCAGCAGCCAAGATTGGACAAATGAGCAGTTCTTC. As protein: CASSQDWTNEQFF. The J gene is TRBJ2-1, the V gene TRBV4-1, with a possible D match to TRBD1 (5 bases). Germline-derived CDR1 and CDR2 are MGHRA and YSYEKL. V shed 0 bases and J shed 7 bases, with 7 bases lying between them. The CDR3 consists of 13 residues.

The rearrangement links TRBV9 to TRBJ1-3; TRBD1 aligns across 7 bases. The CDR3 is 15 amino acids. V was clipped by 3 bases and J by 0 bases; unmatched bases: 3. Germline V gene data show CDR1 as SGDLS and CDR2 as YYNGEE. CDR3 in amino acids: CASSGQGHSGNTIYF. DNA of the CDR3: TGTGCCAGCAGCGGACAGGGACACTCTGGAAACACCATATATTTT.

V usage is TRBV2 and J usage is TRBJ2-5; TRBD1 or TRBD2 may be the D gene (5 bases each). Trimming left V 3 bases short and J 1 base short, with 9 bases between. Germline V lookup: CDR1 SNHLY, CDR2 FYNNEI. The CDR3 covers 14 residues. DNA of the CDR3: TGTGCCAGCAGTGAGTCCGGGGCCCAAGAGACCCAGTACTTC. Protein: CASSESGAQETQYF.

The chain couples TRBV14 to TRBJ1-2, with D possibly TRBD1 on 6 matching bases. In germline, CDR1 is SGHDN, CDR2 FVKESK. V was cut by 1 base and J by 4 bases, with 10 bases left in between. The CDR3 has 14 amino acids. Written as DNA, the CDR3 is TGTGCCAGCAGCCAAGGCGGCAGGGGCTATGGCTACACCTTC. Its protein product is CASSQGGRGYGYTF.

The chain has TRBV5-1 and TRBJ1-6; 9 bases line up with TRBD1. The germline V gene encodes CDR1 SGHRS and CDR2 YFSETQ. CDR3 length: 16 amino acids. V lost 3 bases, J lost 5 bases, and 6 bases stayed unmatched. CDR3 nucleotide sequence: TGCGCCAGCAGCTGGCTGACAGGGGGTAATAATTCACCCCTCCACTTT. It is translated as CASSWLTGGNNSPLHF.

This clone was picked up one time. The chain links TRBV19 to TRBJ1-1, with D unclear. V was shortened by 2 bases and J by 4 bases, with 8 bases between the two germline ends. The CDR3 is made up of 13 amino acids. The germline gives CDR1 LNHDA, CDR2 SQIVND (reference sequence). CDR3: CASSITVGTEAFF. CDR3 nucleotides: TGTGCCAGTAGTATAACTGTAGGCACTGAAGCTTTCTTT.

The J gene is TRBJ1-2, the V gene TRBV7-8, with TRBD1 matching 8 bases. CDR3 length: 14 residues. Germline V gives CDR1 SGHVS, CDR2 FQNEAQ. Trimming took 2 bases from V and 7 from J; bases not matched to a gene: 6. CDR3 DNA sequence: TGTGCCAGCAGCTTACTCCAGGGGGCGGTTGGCTACACCTTC. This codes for CASSLLQGAVGYTF.

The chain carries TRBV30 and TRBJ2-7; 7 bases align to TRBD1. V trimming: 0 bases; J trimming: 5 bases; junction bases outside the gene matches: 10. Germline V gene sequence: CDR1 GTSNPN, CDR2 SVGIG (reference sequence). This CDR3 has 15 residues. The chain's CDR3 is CAWSVRDRDSNEQYF. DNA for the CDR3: TGTGCCTGGAGTGTAAGGGACAGAGATTCGAACGAGCAGTACTTC.

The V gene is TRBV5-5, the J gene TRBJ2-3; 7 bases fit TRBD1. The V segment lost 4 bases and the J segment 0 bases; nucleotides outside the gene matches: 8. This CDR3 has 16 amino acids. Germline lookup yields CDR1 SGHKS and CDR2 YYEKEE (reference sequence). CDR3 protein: CASSAAGDRSTDTQYF. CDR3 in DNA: TGTGCCAGCAGCGCGGCCGGGGACAGAAGCACAGATACGCAGTATTTT. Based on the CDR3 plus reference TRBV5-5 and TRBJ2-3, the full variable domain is DAGVTQSPTHLIKTRGQQVTLRCSPISGHKSVSWYQQVLGQGPQFIFQYYEKEERGRGNFPDRFSARQFPNYSSELNVNALLLGDSALYLCASSAAGDRSTDTQYFGPGTRLTVL.